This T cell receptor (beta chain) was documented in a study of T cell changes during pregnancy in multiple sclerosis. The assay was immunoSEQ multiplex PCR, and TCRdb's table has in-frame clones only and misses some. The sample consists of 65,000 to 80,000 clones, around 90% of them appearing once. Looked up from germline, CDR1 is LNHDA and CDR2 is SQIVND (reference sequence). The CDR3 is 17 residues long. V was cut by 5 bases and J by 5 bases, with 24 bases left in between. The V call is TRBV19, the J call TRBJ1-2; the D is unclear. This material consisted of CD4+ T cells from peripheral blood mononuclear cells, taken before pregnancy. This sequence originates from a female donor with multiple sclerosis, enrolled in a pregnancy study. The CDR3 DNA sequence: TGTGCCAGTAGTCCCCGCCCGGGTTTCCCCGCGGTATATGGCTACACCTTC. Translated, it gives CASSPRPGFPAVYGYTF.